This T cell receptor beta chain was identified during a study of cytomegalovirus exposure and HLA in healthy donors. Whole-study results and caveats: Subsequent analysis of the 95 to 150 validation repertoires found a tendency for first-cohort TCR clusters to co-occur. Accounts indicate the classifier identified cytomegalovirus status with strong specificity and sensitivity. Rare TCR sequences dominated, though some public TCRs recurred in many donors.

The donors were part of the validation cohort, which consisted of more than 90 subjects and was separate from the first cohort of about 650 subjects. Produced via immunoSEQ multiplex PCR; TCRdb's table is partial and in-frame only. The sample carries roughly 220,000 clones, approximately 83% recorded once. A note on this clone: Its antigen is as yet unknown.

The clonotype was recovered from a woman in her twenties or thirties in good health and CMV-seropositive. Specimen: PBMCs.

CDR3 coding DNA: TGTGCCAGCAGCTTGTTAGAAGATACGCAGTATTTT. Translated, it gives CASSLLEDTQYF. The V and J genes are TRBV5-6 and TRBJ2-3, with D hard to call. This CDR3 contains 12 residues. The germline V and J ends were trimmed by 1 base and 5 bases, with 5 bases remaining between them. The V gene's germline CDR1 is SGHDT and CDR2 YYEEEE.